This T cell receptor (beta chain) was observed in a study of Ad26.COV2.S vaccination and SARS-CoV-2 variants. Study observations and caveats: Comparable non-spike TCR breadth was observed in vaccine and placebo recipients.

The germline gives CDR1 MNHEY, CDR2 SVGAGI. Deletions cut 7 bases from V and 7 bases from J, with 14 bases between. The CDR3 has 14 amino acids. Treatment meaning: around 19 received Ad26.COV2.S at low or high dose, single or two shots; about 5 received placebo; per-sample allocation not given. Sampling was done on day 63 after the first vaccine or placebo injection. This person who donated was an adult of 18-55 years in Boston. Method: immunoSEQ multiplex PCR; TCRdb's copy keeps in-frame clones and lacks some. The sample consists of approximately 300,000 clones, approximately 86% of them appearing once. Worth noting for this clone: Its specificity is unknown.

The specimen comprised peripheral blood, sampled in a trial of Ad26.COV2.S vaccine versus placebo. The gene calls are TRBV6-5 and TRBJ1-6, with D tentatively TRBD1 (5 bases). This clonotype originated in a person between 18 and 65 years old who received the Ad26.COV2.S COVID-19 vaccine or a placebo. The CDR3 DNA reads TGTGCCAGCAACTGGGGACGGCAAAATTCACCCCTCCACTTT. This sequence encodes CASNWGRQNSPLHF.